This TCR beta chain was found in a study of T cells in Graves' hyperthyroidism and ophthalmopathy. Amplified regions were TCR beta CDR3 sequences from RNA transcripts. Carried out on the TCR CDR3, a first-round RT-PCR used the HTBI primer set. One entry per CDR3 protein results from TCRdb running MiXCR on the multiplex PCR reads. This sample has about 400,000 distinct CDR3 sequences, with about 15% found just once. CDR3 length equals 15 residues. The V gene's germline CDR1 is LGHNA and CDR2 YNFKEQ. The V gene lost 4 bases and the J gene lost 8 bases, with 18 bases spanning the gap. This clonotype showed up just a few times.

The chain has TRBV4-2 and TRBJ2-1; D is ambiguous. Sequenced: blood. The origin of this receptor is an older woman with Graves' ophthalmopathy. In DNA, the CDR3 is TGTGCCAGCAGCCTCTACGGCGGAAATTTTGATGAGCAGTTCTTC. This sequence encodes CASSLYGGNFDEQFF.